This TCR beta chain appears in the sequencing data of a study of T cells in Graves' hyperthyroidism and ophthalmopathy. Study-level background: Peripheral blood collection took place at initial diagnosis, before any treatment. Study-level findings and limits: A 13 V-J signature model discriminated ophthalmopathy versus stable hyperthyroidism. Researchers found most expanded thyroid clonotypes above 0.001 in blood as well.

The diagnostic basis comprised clinical symptoms, serum thyroxine and TRAb, thyroid ultrasound and orbital computed tomography. The CDR3 length is 19 residues. The V and J ends lost 2 bases and 5 bases respectively, with 24 bases between them. The germline V gene has CDR1 MDHEN and CDR2 SYDVKM. TCR beta CDR3 regions were amplified from RNA transcripts. HTBI primers were employed in a first-round RT-PCR of the TCR CDR3. MiXCR was run by TCRdb on the multiplex PCR reads, yielding one entry per CDR3 protein. Of 650,000 to 700,000 distinct CDR3 sequences listed, around 16% are singletons. This clonotype was recorded at least ten times. Its antigen is still unknown.

The sequenced sample was blood. J is TRBJ1-4 and V is TRBV28; D uncertain. The receptor was isolated from a man in his fifties or sixties with Graves' hyperthyroidism. The CDR3 reads CASSLRRFARHPGNEKLFF. CDR3 bases: TGTGCCAGCAGTTTAAGAAGGTTCGCCCGACACCCGGGGAATGAAAAACTGTTTTTT.